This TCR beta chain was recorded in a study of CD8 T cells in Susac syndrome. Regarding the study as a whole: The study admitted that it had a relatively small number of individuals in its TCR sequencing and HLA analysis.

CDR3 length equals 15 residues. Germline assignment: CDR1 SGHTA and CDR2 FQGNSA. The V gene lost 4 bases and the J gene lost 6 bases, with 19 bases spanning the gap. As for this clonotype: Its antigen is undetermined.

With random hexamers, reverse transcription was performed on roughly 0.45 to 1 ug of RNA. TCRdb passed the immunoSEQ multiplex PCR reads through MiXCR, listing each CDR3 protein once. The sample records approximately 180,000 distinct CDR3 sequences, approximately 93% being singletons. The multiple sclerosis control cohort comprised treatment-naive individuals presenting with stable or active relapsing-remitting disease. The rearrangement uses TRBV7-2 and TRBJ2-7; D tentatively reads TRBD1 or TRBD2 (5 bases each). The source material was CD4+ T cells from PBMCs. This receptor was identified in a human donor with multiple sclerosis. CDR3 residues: CASSYEGPQPGEQYF. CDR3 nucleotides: TGTGCCAGCAGCTACGAGGGACCCCAGCCCGGCGAGCAGTACTTC.